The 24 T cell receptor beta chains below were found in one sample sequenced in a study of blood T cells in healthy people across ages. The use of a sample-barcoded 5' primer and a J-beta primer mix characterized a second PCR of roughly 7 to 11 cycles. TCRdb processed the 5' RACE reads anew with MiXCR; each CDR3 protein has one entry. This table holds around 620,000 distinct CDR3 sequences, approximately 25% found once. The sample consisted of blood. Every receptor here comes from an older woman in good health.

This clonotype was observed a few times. The CDR3 nucleotides are TGTGCCAGCAGGGTCGACGGCAAGAGCTCCTACGAGCAGTACTTC. It translates to CASRVDGKSSYEQYF. V usage is TRBV7-9 and J usage is TRBJ2-5; no clear D. The J call may be faulty, since TRBJ2-7 better matches the DNA end. Germline CDR1 is SEHNR and CDR2 is FQNEAQ (reference sequence). The CDR3 consists of 15 residues.

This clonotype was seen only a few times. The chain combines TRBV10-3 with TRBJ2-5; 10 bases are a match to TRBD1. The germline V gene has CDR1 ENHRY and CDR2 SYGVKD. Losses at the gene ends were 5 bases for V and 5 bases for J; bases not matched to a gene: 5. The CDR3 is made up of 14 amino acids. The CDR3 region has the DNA TGTGCCATCAGTAAGGGACAGGGGAGCGAGACCCAGTACTTC. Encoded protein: CAISKGQGSETQYF.

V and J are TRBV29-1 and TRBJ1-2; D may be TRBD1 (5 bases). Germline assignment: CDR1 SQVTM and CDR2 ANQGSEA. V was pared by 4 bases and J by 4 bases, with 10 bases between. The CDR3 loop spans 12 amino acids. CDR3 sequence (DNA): TGCAGCGTTGGCGCAGGGTTCTATGGCTACACCTTC. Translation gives CSVGAGFYGYTF.

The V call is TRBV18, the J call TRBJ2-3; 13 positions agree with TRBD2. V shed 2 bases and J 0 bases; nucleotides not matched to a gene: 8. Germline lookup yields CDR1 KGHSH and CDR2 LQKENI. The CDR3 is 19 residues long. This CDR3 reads CASSPGLAGAMTSTDTQYF. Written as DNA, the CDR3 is TGTGCCAGCTCACCAGGACTAGCGGGGGCGATGACTAGCACAGATACGCAGTATTTT.

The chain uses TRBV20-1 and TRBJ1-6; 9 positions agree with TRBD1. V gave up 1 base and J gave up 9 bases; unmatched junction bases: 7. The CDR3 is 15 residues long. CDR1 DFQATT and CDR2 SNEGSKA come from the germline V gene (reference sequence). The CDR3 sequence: CSARVGGTGSSPLHF. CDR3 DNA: TGCAGTGCTAGAGTGGGAGGGACAGGGAGTTCACCCCTCCACTTT.

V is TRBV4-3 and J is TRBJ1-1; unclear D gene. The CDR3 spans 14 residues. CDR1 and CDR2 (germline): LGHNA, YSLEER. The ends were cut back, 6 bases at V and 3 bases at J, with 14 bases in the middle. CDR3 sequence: CASSLNGGDTEAFF. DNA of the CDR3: TGCGCCAGCAGTCTGAATGGCGGGGACACTGAAGCTTTCTTT.

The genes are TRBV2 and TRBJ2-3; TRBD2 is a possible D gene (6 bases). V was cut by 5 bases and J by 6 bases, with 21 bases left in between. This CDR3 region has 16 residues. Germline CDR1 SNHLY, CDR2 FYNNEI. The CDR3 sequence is CASSTGGTLKEDTQYF. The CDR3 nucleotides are TGTGCCAGCAGTACCGGAGGGACTCTAAAGGAGGATACGCAGTATTTT.

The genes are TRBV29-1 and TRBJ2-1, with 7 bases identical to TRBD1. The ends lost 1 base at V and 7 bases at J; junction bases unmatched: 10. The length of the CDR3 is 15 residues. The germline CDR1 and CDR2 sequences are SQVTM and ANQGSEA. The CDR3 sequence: CSVEGDKGADNEQFF. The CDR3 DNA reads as TGCAGCGTTGAAGGCGATAAGGGGGCGGATAATGAGCAGTTCTTC.

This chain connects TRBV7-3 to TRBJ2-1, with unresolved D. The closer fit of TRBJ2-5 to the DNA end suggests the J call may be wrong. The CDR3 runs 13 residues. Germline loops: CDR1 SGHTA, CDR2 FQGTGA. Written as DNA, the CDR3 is TGTGCCAGCAGCTTATCCTCCCGAGAGACCCAGTACTTC. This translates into CASSLSSRETQYF.

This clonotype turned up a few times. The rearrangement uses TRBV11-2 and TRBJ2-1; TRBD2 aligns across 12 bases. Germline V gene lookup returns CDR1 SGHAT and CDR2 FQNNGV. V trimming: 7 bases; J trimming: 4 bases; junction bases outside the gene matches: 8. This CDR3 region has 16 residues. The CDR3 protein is CASTSGGARGYNEQFF. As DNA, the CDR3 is TGTGCCAGCACTAGCGGGGGGGCCCGAGGTTACAATGAGCAGTTCTTC. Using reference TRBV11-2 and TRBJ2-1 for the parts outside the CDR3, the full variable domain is EAGVAQSPRYKIIEKRQSVAFWCNPISGHATLYWYQQILGQGPKLLIQFQNNGVVDDSQLPKDRFSAERLKGVDSTLKIQPAKLEDSAVYLCASTSGGARGYNEQFFGPGTRLTVL.

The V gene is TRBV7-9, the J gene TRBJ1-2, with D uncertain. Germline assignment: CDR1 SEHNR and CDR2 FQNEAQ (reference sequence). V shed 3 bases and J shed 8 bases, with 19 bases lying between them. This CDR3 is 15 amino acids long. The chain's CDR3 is CASSFSDWGSGGYTF. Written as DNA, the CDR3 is TGTGCCAGCAGCTTTTCAGATTGGGGATCGGGGGGCTACACCTTC.

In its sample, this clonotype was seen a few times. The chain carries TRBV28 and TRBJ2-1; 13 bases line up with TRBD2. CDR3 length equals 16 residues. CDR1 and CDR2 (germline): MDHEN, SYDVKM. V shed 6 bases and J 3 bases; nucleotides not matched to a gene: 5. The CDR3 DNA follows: TGTGCCAGCAGACGACTAGCGGGAGGTTACTACAATGAGCAGTTCTTC. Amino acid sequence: CASRRLAGGYYNEQFF.

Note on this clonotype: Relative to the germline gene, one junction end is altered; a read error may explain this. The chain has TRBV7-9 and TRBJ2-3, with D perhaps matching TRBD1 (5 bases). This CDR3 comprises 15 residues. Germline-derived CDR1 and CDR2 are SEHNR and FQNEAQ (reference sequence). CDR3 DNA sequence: TGTACCAGCAGCACGGACAAAGCTAGCACAGATACGCAGTATTTT. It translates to CTSSTDKASTDTQYF.

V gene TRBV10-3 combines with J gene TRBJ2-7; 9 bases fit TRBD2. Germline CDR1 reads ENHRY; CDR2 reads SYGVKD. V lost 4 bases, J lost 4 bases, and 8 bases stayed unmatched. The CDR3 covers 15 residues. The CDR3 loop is CAISGGASGGYEQYF. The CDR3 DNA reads TGTGCCATCAGTGGAGGGGCCAGCGGGGGGTACGAGCAGTACTTC.

CDR3 in DNA: TGCAGTGCTAGAGAGGTTCGGGACAGGGCCTACGAGCAGTACTTC. Protein: CSAREVRDRAYEQYF. The rearrangement links TRBV20-1 to TRBJ2-5; 9 nucleotides agree with TRBD1. The J call is doubtful: the DNA matches TRBJ2-7 better. This CDR3 has 15 residues. CDR1 and CDR2 from the germline V gene are DFQATT and SNEGSKA (reference sequence).

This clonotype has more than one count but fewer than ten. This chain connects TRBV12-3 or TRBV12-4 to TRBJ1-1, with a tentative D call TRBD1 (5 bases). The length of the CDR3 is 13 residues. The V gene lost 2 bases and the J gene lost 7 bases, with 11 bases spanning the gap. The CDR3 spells CASSLTAGGEAFF. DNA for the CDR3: TGTGCCAGCAGTTTAACAGCTGGGGGTGAAGCTTTCTTT.

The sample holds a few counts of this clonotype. DNA of the CDR3: TGTGCCATCAGTGATGTCCAGGACAGGGAGGATGAGCAGTTCTTC. This sequence encodes CAISDVQDREDEQFF. This chain uses TRBV10-3 with TRBJ2-1; 8 nucleotides agree with TRBD1. The CDR3 extends over 15 amino acids. With V trimmed by 3 bases and J by 8 bases, 9 bases remained unmatched. Germline lookup yields CDR1 ENHRY and CDR2 SYGVKD.

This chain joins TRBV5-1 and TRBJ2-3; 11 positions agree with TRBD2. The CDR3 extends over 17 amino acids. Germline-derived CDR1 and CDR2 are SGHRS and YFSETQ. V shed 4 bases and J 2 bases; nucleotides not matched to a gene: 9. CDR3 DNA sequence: TGCGCCAGCAGCGCCCTAACTAGCGGGGGTTACACAGATACGCAGTATTTT. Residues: CASSALTSGGYTDTQYF.

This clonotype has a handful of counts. The DNA for the CDR3 is TGTGCCAGCAGCCAACAGGGGAGCTACGAGCAGTACTTC. Translating it yields CASSQQGSYEQYF. The V gene is TRBV3-1, the J gene TRBJ2-7; tentatively, D is TRBD1 (6 bases). Germline values: CDR1 LGHDT, CDR2 YNNKEL (reference sequence). The CDR3 has 13 residues. V lost 2 bases to trimming and J lost 3 bases, with 8 bases between them.

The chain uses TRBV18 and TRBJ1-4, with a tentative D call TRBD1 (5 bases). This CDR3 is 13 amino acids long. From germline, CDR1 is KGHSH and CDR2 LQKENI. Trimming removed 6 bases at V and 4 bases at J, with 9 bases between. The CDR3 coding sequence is TGTGCCAGCTCCCTACAGGATAATGAAAAACTGTTTTTT. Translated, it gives CASSLQDNEKLFF.

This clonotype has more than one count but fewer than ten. The CDR3 DNA reads as TGTGCCAGCAGTTTTGGGGGCAGGTCTGAAGCTTTCTTT. Its translation is CASSFGGRSEAFF. The chain couples TRBV12-3 or TRBV12-4 to TRBJ1-1; D possibly corresponds to TRBD1 (6 bases). Trimming took off 3 bases at V and 6 bases at J, with 11 bases between the two ends. This CDR3 is 13 amino acids long.

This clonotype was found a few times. Written as DNA, the CDR3 is TGTGCCAGCGCACCGCCTGGGGGTAGAGAAGCTTTCTTT. It is translated as CASAPPGGREAFF. This chain links TRBV7-3 with TRBJ1-1, with a possible D match to TRBD1 (5 bases). V was cut by 8 bases and J by 8 bases, with 18 bases left in between. CDR1 SGHTA and CDR2 FQGTGA come from the germline V gene. This CDR3 is 13 amino acids long.

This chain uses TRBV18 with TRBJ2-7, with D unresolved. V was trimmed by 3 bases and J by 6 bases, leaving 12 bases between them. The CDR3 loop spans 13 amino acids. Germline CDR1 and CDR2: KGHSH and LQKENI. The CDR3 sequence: CASSPRTEGEQYF. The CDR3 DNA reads TGTGCCAGCTCACCGCGGACGGAAGGCGAGCAGTACTTC.

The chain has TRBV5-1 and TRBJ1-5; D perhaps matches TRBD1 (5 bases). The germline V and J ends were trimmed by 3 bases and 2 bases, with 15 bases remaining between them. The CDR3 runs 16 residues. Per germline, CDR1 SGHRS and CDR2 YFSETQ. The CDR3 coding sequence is TGCGCCAGCAGCTCTGAGCCAACGGGGGGCAATCAGCCCCAGCATTTT. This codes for CASSSEPTGGNQPQHF. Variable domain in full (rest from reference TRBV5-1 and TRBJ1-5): KAGVTQTPRYLIKTRGQQVTLSCSPISGHRSVSWYQQTPGQGLQFLFEYFSETQRNKGNFPGRFSGRQFSNSRSEMNVSTLELGDSALYLCASSSEPTGGNQPQHFGDGTRLSIL.